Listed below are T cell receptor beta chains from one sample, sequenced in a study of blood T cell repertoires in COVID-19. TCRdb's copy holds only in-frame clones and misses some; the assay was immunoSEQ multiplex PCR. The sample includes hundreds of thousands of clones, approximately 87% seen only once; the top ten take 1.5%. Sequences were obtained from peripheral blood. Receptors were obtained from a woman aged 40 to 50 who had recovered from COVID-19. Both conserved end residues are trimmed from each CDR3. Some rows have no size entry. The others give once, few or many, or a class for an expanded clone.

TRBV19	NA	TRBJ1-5	ASSTRQGNQPQH
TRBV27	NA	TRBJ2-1	ASSPGGKGSGNEQF
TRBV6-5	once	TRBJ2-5	ASSYLAGETQY
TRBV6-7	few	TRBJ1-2	ASRRQGPGYT
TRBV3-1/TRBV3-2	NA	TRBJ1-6	ASSQVKGSYNSPLH
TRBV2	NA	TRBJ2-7	ASSGTGVPYEQY
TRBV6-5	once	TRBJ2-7	ASRREQGSGYEQY
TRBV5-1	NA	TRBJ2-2	ASSLTSGGAAGELF
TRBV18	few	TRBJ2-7	ASSPRRGWSYEQY
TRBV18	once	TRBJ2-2	ASSPGALTGELF
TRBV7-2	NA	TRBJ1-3	ASSLTGGVSFGNTIY
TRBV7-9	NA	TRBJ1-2	ASSYRDRGREGGYT
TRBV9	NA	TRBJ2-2	ASSVTSAGEYTGELF
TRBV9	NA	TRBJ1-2	ASSVAQGISPNYGYT
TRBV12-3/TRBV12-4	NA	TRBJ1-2	ASSNRESYGYT
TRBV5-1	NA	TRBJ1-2	ASSLAVDSNYGYT
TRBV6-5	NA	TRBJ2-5	ASSYPGSETQY
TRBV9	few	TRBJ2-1	ASSKQAGLSYNEQF
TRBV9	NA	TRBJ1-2	ASSAVGGGGPYGYT
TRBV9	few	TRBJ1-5	ASSVDQFNQPQH
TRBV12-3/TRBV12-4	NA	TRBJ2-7	ASRHKGHYEQY
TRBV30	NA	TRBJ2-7	AWSHGGKSYEQY
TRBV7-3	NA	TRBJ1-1	ASSRGLLGTEAF
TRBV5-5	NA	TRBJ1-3	ASSSGQGVGNTIY